A single sample is the source of the 5 T cell receptor beta chains below, sequenced in a study of OX40 agonist ivuxolimab in advanced cancers. TCRdb's copy holds only in-frame clones and misses some; the assay was immunoSEQ multiplex PCR. The table has 43,000 or so clones, 70% to 90% seen once; the top ten hold about 13%. Material: CD4+ or CD8+ T cells sorted from blood, obtained in a trial of the OX40 agonist ivuxolimab. These receptor sequences come from an adult with an advanced solid tumor such as melanoma, head and neck, liver or kidney cancer.

V usage is TRBV19 and J usage is TRBJ1-2; 7 nucleotides line up with TRBD1. V lost 6 bases to trimming and J lost 4 bases; unmatched junction nucleotides: 8. Germline CDR1 and CDR2: LNHDA and SQIVND (reference sequence). The CDR3 contains 14 residues. Here the CDR3 reads CASRPLRDSYGYTF. CDR3 DNA: TGTGCCAGTAGGCCGCTCCGGGACAGCTATGGCTACACCTTC.

The V and J genes are TRBV9 and TRBJ2-1; TRBD2 matches at 10 bases. V was pared by 2 bases and J by 7 bases, with 6 bases of the junction left unmatched. Germline CDR1 SGDLS, CDR2 YYNGEE. The CDR3 runs to 15 residues. CDR3 nucleotide sequence: TGTGCCAGCAGCGTTCTAGCGGGAGCCCTAAATGAGCAGTTCTTC. It translates to CASSVLAGALNEQFF. Filled out from reference TRBV9 and TRBJ2-1, the complete variable domain reads DSGVTQTPKHLITATGQRVTLRCSPRSGDLSVYWYQQSLDQGLQFLIQYYNGEERAKGNILERFSAQQFPDLHSELNLSSLELGDSALYFCASSVLAGALNEQFFGPGTRLTVL.

This sequence joins TRBV19 and TRBJ2-6; 8 positions match TRBD2. From germline, CDR1 is LNHDA and CDR2 SQIVND (reference sequence). The V and J ends lost 7 bases and 2 bases, in that order; junction bases with no gene match: 4. The CDR3 covers 15 residues. The CDR3 loop is CASMAGGAGANVLTF. The CDR3 bases are TGTGCCAGTATGGCGGGGGGCGCTGGGGCCAACGTCCTGACTTTC. Together with reference TRBV19 and TRBJ2-6, the CDR3 gives the full variable domain: DGGITQSPKYLFRKEGQNVTLSCEQNLNHDAMYWYRQDPGQGLRLIYYSQIVNDFQKGDIAEGYSVSREKKESFPLTVTSAQKNPTAFYLCASMAGGAGANVLTFGAGSRLTVL.

The V gene is TRBV7-3, the J gene TRBJ1-2, with D unresolved. CDR1 is SGHTA, CDR2 FQGTGA, per germline. V was pared by 1 base and J by 8 bases, with 14 bases between. The CDR3 extends over 14 amino acids. CDR3 protein: CASSLNSGTEGYTF. CDR3 bases: TGTGCCAGCAGCTTAAATTCCGGAACCGAGGGCTACACCTTC. Supplemented by reference TRBV7-3 and TRBJ1-2, the full variable domain reads GAGVSQTPSNKVTEKGKYVELRCDPISGHTALYWYRQSLGQGPEFLIYFQGTGAADDSGLPNDRFFAVRPEGSVSTLKIQRTERGDSAVYLCASSLNSGTEGYTFGSGTRLTVV.

The chain employs TRBV29-1 and TRBJ1-1; 9 bases agree with TRBD1. Per germline, CDR1 SQVTM and CDR2 ANQGSEA. The V segment lost 3 bases and the J segment 6 bases; nucleotides outside the gene matches: 5. The CDR3 spans 13 residues. This CDR3 reads CSVDGQGHPEAFF. For the CDR3, the DNA is TGCAGCGTTGATGGACAGGGGCATCCTGAAGCTTTCTTT. Combining the CDR3 with reference TRBV29-1 and TRBJ1-1 gives the whole variable domain SAVISQKPSRDICQRGTSLTIQCQVDSQVTMMFWYRQQPGQSLTLIATANQGSEATYESGFVIDKFPISRPNLTFSTLTVSNMSPEDSSIYLCSVDGQGHPEAFFGQGTRLTVV.